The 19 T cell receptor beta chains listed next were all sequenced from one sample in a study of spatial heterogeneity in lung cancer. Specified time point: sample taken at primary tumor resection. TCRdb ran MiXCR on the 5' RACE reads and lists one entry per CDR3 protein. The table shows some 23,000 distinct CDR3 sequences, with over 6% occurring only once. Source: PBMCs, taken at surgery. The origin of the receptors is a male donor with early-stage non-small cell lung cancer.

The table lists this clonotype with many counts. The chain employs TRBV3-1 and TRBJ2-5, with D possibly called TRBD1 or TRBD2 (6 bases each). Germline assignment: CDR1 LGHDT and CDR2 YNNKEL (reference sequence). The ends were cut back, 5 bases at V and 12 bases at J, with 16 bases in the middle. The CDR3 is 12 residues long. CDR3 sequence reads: CASSDPGGPKYF. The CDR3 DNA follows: TGTGCCAGCAGCGATCCCGGGGGCCCAAAGTACTTC.

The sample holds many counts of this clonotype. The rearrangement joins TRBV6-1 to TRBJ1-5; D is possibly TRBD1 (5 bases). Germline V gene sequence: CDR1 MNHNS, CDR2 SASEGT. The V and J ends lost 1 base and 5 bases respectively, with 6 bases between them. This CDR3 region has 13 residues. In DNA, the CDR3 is TGTGCCAGCAGTGAAGGGGGGTATCAGCCCCAGCATTTT. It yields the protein CASSEGGYQPQHF.

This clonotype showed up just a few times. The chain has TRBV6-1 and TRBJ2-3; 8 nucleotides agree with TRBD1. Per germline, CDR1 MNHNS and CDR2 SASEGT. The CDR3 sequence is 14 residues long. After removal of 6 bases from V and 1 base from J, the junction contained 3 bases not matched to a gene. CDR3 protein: CASRQGGGTDTQYF. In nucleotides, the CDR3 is TGTGCCAGCAGACAGGGGGGCGGCACAGATACGCAGTATTTT.

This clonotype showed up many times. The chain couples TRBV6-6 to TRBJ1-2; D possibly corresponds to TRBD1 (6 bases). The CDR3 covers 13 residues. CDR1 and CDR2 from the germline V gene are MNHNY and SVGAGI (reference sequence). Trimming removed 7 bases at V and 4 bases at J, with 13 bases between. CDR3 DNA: TGTGCCAGCACCCCCGTGGGGGCCTATGGCTACACCTTC. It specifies CASTPVGAYGYTF.

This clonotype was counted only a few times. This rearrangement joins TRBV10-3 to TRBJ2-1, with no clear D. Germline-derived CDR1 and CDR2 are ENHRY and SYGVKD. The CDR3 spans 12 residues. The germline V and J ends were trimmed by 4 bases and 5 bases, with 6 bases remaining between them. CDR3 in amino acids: CAISGNDNEQFF. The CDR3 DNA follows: TGTGCCATCAGTGGAAACGACAATGAGCAGTTCTTC.

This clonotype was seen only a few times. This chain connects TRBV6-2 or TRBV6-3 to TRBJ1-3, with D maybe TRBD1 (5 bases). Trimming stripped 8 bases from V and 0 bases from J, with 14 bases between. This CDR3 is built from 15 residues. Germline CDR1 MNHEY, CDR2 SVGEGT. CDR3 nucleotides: TGTGCCAGCGGAAGGGACTCCTACTCTGGAAACACCATATATTTT. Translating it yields CASGRDSYSGNTIYF.

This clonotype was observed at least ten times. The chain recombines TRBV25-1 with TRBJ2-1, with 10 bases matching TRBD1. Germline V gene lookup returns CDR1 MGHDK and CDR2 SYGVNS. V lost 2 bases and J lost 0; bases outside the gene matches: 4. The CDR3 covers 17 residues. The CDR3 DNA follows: TGTGCCAGCAGTGAACTGAGGACAGGGGGCTCCTACAATGAGCAGTTCTTC. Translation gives CASSELRTGGSYNEQFF.

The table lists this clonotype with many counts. DNA for the CDR3: TGTGCCAGCAGTCCACAGGCGACCTATGAAAAACTGTTTTTT. Protein: CASSPQATYEKLFF. The chain combines TRBV2 with TRBJ1-4; TRBD1 might be the D (5 bases). Germline lookup yields CDR1 SNHLY and CDR2 FYNNEI. The CDR3 loop spans 14 amino acids. Trimming removed 5 bases at V and 6 bases at J, with 13 bases between.

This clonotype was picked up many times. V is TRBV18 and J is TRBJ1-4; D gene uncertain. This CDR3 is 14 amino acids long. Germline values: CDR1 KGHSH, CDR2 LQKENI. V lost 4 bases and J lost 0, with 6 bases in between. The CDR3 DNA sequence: TGTGCCAGCTCACTCAGCTCAACTAATGAAAAACTGTTTTTT. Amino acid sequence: CASSLSSTNEKLFF. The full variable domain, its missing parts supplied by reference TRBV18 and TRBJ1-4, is NAGVMQNPRHLVRRRGQEARLRCSPMKGHSHVYWYRQLPEEGLKFMVYLQKENIIDESGMPKERFSAEFPKEGPSILRIQQVVRGDSAAYFCASSLSSTNEKLFFGSGTQLSVL.

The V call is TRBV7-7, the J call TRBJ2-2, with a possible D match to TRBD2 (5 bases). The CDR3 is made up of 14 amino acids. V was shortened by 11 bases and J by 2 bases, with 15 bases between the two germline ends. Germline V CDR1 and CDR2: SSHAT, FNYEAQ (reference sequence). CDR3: CAVGDGINTGELFF. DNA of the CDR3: TGTGCCGTGGGTGACGGGATCAACACCGGGGAGCTGTTTTTT. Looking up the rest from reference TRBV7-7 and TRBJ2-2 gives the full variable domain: GAGVSQSPRYKVTKRGQDVTLRCDPISSHATLYWYQQALGQGPEFLTYFNYEAQPDKSGLPSDRFSAERPEGSISTLTIQRTEQRDSAMYRCAVGDGINTGELFFGEGSRLTVL.

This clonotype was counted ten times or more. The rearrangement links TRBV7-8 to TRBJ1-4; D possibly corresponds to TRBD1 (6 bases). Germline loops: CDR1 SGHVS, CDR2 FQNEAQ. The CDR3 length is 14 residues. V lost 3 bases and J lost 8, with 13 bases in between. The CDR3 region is CASSLNRVREKLFF. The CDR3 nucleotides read TGTGCCAGCAGCTTGAACAGGGTCCGGGAAAAACTGTTTTTT.

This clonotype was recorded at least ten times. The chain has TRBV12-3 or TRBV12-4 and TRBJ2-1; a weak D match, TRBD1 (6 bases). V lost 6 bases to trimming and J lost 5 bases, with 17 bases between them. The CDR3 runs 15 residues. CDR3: CASSYTGNRNNEQFF. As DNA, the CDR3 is TGTGCCAGCAGCTACACAGGGAATCGTAACAATGAGCAGTTCTTC.

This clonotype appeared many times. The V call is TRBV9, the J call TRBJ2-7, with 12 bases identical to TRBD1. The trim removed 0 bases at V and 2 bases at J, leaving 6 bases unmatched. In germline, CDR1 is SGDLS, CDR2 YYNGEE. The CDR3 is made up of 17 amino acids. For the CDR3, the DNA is TGTGCCAGCAGCGTAGAGGTCTGGGACAGGGGGCCCTACGAGCAGTACGTC. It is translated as CASSVEVWDRGPYEQYV.

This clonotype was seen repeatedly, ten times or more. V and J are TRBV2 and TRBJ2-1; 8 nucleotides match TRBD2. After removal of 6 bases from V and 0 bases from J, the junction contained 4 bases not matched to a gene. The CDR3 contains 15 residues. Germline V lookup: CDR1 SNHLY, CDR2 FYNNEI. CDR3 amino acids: CASRDSGASYNEQFF. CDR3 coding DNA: TGTGCCAGCAGGGATAGCGGGGCCTCCTACAATGAGCAGTTCTTC.

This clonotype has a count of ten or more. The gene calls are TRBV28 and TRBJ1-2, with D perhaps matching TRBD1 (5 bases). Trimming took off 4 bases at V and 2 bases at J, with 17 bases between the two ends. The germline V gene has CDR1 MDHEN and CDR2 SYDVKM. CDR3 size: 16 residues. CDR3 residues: CASSYPGIRGNYGYTF. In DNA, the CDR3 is TGTGCCAGCAGTTACCCAGGGATAAGGGGAAACTATGGCTACACCTTC.

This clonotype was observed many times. The CDR3 reads CASSSDRTIHATNEKLFF. As DNA, the CDR3 is TGTGCCAGCAGTTCTGACAGAACTATCCACGCAACTAATGAAAAACTGTTTTTT. The gene calls are TRBV2 and TRBJ1-4; perhaps TRBD1 as D (5 bases). Germline assignment: CDR1 SNHLY and CDR2 FYNNEI. The V gene lost 5 bases and the J gene lost 0 bases, with 19 bases spanning the gap. The CDR3 has 18 residues. Complete variable domain (other parts from reference TRBV2 and TRBJ1-4): EPEVTQTPSHQVTQMGQEVILRCVPISNHLYFYWYRQILGQKVEFLVSFYNNEISEKSEIFDDQFSVERPDGSNFTLKIRSTKLEDSAMYFCASSSDRTIHATNEKLFFGSGTQLSVL.

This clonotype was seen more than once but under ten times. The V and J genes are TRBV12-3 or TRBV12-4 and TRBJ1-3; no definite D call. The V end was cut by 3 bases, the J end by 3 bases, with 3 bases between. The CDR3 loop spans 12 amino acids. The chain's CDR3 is CASSFIGNTIYF. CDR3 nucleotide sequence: TGTGCCAGCAGTTTTATTGGAAACACCATATATTTT.

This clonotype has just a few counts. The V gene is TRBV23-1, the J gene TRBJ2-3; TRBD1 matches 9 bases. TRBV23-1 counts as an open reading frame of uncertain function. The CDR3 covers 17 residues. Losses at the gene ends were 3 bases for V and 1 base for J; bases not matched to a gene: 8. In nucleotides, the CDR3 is TGCGCCAGCAGTCAGTTAGACAGGGGGTGTGGCACAGATACGCAGTATTTT. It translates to CASSQLDRGCGTDTQYF.

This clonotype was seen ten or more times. The CDR3 spells CASSPGRSNTEAFF. The CDR3 DNA follows: TGTGCCAGCAGTCCGGGACGGTCGAACACTGAAGCTTTCTTT. The rearrangement uses TRBV28 and TRBJ1-1, with a tentative D call TRBD1 (5 bases). The V gene's germline CDR1 is MDHEN and CDR2 SYDVKM. The CDR3 runs 14 residues. Trimming removed 5 bases from V and 1 base from J, with 11 bases in between.